This TCR beta chain was found in a study of blood T cell repertoires in COVID-19. Study in general: Acute and convalescent COVID-19 samples came from the United States, Italy and Spain. The analysed material was cDNA or gDNA that came from T cells, B-cell-depleted T cells, or PBMCs.

Source study methods: Cell counts per sample came from amplifying reference gene primers. Generated by immunoSEQ multiplex PCR, the TCRdb table keeps only in-frame clones and is missing some. That table furnishes V, J and clone size, whereas the DNA furnished D and trimming. The repertoire holds around 160,000 clones, with roughly nine tenths as singletons. Looked up from germline, CDR1 is LGHNA and CDR2 is YNFKEQ. The V and J ends lost 1 base and 0 bases, in that order; junction bases with no gene match: 7. The CDR3 extends over 17 amino acids. The chain couples TRBV4-2 to TRBJ2-3; 7 nucleotides line up with TRBD1. The sequenced material came from peripheral blood. This TCR was sampled from a man aged 60-69 years with acute or convalescent COVID-19. DNA of the CDR3: TGTGCCAGCAGCCAAGCCGACAGGGCCTATAGCACAGATACGCAGTATTTT. Translated, it gives CASSQADRAYSTDTQYF.